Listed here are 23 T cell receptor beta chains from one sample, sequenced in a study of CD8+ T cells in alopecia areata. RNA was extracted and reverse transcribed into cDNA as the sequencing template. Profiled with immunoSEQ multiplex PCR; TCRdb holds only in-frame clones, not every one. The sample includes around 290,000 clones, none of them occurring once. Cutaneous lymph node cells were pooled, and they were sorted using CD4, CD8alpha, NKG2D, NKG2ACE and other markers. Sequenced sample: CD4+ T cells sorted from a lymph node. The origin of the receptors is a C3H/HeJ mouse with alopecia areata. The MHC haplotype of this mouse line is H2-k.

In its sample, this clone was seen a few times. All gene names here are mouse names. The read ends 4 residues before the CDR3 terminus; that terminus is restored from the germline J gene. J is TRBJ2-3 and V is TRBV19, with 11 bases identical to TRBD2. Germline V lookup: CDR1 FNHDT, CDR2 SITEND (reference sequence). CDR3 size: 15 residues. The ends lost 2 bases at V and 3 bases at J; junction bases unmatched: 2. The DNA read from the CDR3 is TGTGCCAGCAGTATCAACTGGGGGGGCGCAGAA. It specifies CASSINWGGAE. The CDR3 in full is CASSINWGGAETLYF.

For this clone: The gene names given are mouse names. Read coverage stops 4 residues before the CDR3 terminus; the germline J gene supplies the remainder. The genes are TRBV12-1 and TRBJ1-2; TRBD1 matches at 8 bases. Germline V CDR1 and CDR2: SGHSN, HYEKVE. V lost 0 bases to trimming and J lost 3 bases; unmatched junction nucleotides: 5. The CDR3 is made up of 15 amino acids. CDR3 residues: CASSLPPGGHSDYTF. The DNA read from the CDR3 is TGTGCCAGCTCTCTCCCGCCAGGGGGCCACTCC.

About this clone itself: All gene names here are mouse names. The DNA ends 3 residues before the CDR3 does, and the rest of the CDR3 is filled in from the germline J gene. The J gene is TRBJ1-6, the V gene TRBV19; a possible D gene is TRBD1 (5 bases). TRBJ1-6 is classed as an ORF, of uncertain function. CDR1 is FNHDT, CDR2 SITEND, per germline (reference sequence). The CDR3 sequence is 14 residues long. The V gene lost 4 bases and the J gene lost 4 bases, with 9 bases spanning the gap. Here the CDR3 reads CASSRTSYNSPLYF. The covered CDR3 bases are TGTGCCAGCAGTCGGACATCTTATAATTCGCCC.

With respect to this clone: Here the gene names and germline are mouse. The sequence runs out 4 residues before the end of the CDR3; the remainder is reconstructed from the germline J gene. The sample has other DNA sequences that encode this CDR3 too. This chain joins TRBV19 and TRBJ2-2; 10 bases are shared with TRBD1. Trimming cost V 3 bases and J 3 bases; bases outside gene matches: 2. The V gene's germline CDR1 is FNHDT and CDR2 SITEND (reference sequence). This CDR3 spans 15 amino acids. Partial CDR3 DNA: TGTGCCAGCAGTAGACAGGGGGCGGACACCGGG. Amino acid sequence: CASSRQGADTG. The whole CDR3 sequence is CASSRQGADTGQLYF. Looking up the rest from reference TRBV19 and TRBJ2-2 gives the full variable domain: GGIITQTPKFLIGQEGQKLTLKCQQNFNHDTMYWYRQDSGKGLRLIYYSITENDLQKGDLSEGYDASREKKSSFSLTVTSAQKNEMAVFLCASSRQGADTGQLYFGEGSKLTVL.

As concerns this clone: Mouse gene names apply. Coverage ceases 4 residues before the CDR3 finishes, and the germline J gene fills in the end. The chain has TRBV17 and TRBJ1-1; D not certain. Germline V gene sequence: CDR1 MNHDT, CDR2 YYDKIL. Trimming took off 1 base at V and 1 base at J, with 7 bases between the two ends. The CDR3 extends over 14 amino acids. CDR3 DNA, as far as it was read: TGTGCTAGCAGTAGAGCGAGCAGAAACACA. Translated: CASSRASRNT. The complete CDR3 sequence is CASSRASRNTEVFF.

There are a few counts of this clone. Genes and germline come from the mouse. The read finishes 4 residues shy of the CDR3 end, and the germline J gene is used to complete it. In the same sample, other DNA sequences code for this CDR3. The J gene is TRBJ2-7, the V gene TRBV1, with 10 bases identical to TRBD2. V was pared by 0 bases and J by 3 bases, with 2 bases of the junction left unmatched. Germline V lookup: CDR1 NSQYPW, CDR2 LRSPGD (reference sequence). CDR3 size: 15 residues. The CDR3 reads CTCSADRLGGYEQYF. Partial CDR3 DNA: TGCACCTGCAGTGCAGATCGACTGGGGGGCTAT. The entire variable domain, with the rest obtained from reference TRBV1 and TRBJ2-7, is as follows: VTLLEQNPRWRLVPRGQAVNLRCILKNSQYPWMSWYQQDLQKQLQWLFTLRSPGDKEVKSLPGADYLATRVTDTELRLQVANMSQGRTLYCTCSADRLGGYEQYFGPGTRLTVL.

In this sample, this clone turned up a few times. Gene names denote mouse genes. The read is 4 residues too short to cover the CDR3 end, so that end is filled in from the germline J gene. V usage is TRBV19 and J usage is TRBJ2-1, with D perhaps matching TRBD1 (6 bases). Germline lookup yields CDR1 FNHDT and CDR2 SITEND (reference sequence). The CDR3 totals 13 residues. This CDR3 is CASSSQGRAEQFF. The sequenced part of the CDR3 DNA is TGTGCCAGCAGTTCTCAGGGGCGGGCT.

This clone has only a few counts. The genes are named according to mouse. The chain's CDR3 is CASTANSDYTF. The sequenced part of the CDR3 DNA is TGTGCCAGCACAGCAAACTCC. V is TRBV13-3 and J is TRBJ1-2; unclear D gene. The read falls 4 residues short of the CDR3 end, and the missing part is taken from the germline J gene. Trimming took 6 bases from V and 0 from J, leaving 3 bases between them. The CDR3 has 11 residues. CDR1 NNHDY and CDR2 SYVADS come from the germline V gene.

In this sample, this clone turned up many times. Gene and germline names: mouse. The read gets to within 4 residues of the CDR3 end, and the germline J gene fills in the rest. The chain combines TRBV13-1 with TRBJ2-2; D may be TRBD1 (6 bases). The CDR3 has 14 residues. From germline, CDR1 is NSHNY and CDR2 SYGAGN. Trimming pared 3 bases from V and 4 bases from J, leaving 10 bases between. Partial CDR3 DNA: TGTGCCAGCAGTGGAACAGGGATCACCGGG. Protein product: CASSGTGITG. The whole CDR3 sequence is CASSGTGITGQLYF.

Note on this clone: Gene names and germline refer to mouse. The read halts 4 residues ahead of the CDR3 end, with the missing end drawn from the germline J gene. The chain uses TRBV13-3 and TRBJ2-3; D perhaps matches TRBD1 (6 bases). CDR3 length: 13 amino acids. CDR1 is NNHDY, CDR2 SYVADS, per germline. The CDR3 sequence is CASSPRDKETLYF. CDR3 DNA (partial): TGTGCCAGCAGCCCTCGGGACAAAGAA.

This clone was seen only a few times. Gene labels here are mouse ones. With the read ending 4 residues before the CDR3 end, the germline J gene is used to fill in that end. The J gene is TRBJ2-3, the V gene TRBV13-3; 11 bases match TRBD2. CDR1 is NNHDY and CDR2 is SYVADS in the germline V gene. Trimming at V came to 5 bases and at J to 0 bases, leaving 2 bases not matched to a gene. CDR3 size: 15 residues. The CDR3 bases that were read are TGTGCCAGCAGGGACTGGGGGGATAGTGCAGAA. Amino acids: CASRDWGDSAE. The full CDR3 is CASRDWGDSAETLYF.

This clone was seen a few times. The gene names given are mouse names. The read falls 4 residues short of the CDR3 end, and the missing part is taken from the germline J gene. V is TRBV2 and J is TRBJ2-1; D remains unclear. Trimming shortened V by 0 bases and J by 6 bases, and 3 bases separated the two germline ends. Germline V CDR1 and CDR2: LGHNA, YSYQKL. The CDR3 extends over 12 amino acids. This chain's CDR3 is CASSQDVAEQFF. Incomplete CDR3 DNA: TGTGCCAGCAGCCAAGATGTTGCT.

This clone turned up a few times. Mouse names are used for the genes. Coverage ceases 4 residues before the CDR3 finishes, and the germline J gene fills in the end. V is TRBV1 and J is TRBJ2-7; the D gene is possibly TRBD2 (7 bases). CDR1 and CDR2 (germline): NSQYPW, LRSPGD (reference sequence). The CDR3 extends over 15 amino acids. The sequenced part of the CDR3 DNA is TGCACCTGCAGTGCAGATGCGGGGGGCCCATAT. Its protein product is CTCSADAGGPY. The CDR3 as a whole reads CTCSADAGGPYEQYF.

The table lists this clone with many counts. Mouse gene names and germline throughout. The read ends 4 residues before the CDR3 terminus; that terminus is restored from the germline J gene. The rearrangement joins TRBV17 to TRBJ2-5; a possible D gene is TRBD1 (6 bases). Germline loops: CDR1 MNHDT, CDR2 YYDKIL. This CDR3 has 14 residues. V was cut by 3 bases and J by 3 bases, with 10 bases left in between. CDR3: CASSRKDRQDTQYF. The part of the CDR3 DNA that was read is TGTGCTAGCAGTAGGAAGGACAGACAAGAC. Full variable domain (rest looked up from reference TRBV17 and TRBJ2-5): DTTVKQNPRYKLARVGKPVNLICSQTMNHDTMYWYQKKPNQAPKLLLFYYDKILNREADTFEKFQSSRPNNSFCSLYIGSAGLEYSAMYLCASSRKDRQDTQYFGPGTRLLVL.

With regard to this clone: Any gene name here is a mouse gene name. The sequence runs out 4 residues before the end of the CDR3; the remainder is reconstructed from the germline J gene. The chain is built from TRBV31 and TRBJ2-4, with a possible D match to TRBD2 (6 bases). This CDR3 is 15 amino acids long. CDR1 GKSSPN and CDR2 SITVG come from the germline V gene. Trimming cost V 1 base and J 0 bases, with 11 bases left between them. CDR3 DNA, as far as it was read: TGTGCCTGGAGTCCCACTGGGAGTAGTCAAAAC. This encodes CAWSPTGSSQN. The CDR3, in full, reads CAWSPTGSSQNTLYF.

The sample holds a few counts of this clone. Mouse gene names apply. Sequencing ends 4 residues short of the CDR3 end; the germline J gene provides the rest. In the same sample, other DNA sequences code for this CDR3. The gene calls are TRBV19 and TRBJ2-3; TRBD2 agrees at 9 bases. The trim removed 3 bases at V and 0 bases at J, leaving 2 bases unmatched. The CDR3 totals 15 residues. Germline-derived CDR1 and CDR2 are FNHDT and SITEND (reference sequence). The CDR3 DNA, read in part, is TGTGCCAGCAGTAAGACTGGGGGTAGTGCAGAA. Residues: CASSKTGGSAE. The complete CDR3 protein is CASSKTGGSAETLYF.

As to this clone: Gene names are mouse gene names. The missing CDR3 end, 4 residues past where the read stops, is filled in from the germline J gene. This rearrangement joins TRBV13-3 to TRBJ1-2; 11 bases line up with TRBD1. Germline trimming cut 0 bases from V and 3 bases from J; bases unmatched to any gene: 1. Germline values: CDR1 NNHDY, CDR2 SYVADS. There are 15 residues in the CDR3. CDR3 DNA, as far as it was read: TGTGCCAGCAGTGATGGGGACAGGGGGGACTCC. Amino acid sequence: CASSDGDRGDS. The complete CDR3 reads CASSDGDRGDSDYTF.

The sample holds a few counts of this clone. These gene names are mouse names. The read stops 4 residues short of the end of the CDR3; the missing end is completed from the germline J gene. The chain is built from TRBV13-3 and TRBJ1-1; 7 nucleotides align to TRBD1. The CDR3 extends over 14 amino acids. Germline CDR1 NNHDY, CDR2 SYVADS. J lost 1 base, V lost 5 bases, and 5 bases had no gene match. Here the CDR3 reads CASSHRDRNTEVFF. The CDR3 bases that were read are TGTGCCAGCAGCCACCGGGACAGAAACACA.

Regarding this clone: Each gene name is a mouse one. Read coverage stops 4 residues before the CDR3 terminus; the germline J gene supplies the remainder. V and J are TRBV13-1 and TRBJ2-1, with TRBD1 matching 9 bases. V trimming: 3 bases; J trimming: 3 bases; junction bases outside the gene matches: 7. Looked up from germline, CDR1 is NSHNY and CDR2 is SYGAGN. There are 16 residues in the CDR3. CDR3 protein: CASSGPGTGSYAEQFF. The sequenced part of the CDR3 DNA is TGTGCCAGCAGTGGGCCCGGGACAGGGAGCTATGCT.

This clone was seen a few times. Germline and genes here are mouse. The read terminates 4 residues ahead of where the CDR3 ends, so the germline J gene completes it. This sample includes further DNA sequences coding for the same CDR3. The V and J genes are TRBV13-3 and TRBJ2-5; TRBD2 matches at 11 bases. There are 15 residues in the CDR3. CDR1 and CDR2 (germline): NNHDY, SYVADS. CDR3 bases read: TGTGCCAGCAGTGACCGAGACTGGGGGGGAGAC. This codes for CASSDRDWGGD. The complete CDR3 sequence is CASSDRDWGGDTQYF.

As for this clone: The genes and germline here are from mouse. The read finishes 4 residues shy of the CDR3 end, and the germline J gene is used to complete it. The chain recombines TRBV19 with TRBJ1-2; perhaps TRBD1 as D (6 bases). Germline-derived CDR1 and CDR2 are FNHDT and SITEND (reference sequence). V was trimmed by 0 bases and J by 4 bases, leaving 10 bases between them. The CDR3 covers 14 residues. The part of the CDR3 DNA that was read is TGTGCCAGCAGTATAGCAGGGGAGAGCTCC. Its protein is CASSIAGESS. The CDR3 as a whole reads CASSIAGESSDYTF.

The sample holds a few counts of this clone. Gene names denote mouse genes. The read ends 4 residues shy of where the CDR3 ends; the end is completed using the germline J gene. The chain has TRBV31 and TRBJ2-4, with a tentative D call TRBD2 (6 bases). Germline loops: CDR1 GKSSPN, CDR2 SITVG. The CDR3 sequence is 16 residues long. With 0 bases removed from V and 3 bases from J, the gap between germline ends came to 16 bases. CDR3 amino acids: CAWSLALGSLQNTLYF. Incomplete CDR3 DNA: TGTGCCTGGAGTCTAGCTCTGGGGTCTTTGCAAAAC.

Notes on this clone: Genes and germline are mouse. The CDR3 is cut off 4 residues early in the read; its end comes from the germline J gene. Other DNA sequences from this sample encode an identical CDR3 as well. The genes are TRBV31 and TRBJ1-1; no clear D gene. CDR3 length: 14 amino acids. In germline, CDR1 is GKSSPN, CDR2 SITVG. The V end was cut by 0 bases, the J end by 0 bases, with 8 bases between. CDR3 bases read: TGTGCCTGGAGTCTAATGGGTGCAAACACA. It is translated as CAWSLMGANT. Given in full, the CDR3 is CAWSLMGANTEVFF.